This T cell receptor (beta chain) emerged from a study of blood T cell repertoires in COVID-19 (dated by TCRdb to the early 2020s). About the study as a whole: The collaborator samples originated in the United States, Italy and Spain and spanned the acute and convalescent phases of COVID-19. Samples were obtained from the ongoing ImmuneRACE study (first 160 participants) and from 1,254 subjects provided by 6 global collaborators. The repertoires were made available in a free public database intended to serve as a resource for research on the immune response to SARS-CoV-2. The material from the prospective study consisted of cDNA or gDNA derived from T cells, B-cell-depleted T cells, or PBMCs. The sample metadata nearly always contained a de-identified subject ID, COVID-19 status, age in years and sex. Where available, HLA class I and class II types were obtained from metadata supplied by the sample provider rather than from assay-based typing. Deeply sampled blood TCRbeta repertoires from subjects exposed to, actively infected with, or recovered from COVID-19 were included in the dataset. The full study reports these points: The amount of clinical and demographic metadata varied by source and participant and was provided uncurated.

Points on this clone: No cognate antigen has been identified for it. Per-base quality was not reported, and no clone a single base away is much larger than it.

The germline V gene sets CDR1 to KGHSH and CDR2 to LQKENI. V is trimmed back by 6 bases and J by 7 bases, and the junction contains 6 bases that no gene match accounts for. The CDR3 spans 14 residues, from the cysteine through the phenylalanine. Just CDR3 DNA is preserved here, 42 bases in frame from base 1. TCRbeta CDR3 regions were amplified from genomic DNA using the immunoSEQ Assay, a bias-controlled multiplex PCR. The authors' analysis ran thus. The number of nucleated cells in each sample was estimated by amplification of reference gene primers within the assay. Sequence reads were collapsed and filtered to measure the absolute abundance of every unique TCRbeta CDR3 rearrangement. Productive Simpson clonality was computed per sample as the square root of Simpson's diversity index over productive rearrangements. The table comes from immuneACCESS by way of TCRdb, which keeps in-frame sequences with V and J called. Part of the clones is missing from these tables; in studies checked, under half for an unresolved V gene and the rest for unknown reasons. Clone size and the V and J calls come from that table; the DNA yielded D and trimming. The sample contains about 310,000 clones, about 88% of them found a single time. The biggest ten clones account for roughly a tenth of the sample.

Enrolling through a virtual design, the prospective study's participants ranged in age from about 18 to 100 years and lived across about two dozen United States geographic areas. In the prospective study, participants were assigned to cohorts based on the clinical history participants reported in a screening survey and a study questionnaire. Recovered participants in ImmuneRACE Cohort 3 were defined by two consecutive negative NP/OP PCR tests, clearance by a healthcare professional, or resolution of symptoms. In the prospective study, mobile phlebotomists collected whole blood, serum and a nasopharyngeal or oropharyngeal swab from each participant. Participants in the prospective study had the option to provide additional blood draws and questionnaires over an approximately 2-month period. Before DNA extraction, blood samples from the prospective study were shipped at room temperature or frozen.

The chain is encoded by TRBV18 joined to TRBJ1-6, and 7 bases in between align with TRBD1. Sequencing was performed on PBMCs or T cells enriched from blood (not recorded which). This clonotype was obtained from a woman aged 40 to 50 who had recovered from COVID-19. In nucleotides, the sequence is TGTGCCAGCTCCCTCGGACAGGAAAATTCACCCCTCCACTTT. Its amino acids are CASSLGQENSPLHF.